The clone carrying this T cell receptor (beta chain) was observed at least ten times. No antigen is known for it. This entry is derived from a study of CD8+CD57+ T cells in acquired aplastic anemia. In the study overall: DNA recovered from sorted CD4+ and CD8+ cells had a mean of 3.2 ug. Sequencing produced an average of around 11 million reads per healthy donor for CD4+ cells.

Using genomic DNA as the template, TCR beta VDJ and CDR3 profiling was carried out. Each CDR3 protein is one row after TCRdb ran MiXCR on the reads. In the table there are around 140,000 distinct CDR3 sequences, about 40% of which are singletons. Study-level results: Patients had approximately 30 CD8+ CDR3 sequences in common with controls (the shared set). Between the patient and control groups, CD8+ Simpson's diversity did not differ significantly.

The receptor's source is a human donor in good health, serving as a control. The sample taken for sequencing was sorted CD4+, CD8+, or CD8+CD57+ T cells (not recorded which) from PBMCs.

For the CDR3, the DNA is TGCAGTGCTAGCGACCCCGGGGGAACTGAAGCTTTCTTT. Its translation: CSASDPGGTEAFF. This chain joins TRBV20-1 and TRBJ1-1; perhaps TRBD1 as D (5 bases). This CDR3 has 13 residues. Germline assignment: CDR1 DFQATT and CDR2 SNEGSKA (reference sequence). Trimming left V 3 bases short and J 5 bases short, with 13 bases between.